One and the same sample provided the 30 T cell receptor beta chains below, sequenced in a study of CD8 T cells in Susac syndrome. An input of roughly 0.45 to 1 ug of RNA was subjected to reverse transcription using random hexamers. TCRdb recomputed calls from the immunoSEQ multiplex PCR reads with MiXCR, one row per CDR3 protein. The data show tens of thousands of distinct CDR3 sequences, about 96% seen once. Sequencing was done on a sample of CD8+ T cells from PBMCs. These receptors all stem from a human donor with Susac syndrome.

The V call is TRBV7-9, the J call TRBJ2-7; D is possibly TRBD1 (5 bases). Trimming left V 0 bases short and J 2 bases short, with 8 bases between. The germline V gene encodes CDR1 SEHNR and CDR2 FQNEAQ (reference sequence). The CDR3 contains 14 residues. CDR3 sequence (DNA): TGTGCCAGCAGCTTAGCGGGGCAGGCCTACGAGCAGTACTTC. Translating it yields CASSLAGQAYEQYF.

V is TRBV2 and J is TRBJ2-5, with D uncertain. V shed 6 bases and J shed 6 bases, with 14 bases lying between them. Germline assignment: CDR1 SNHLY and CDR2 FYNNEI. The CDR3 length is 13 residues. CDR3 coding DNA: TGTGCCAGCAGGGGTCGTTTTGTGAAGACCCAGTACTTC. Translated: CASRGRFVKTQYF.

This clonotype has just one count. The V and J genes are TRBV6-5 and TRBJ1-2; D perhaps matches TRBD1 (5 bases). Trimming removed 2 bases at V and 8 bases at J, with 9 bases between. This CDR3 contains 12 residues. CDR1 is MNHEY, CDR2 SVGAGI, per germline. CDR3 DNA sequence: TGTGCCAGCAGTTACCCAGGGACCGGCTACACCTTC. Amino acids: CASSYPGTGYTF.

J is TRBJ2-1 and V is TRBV29-1; D tentatively fits TRBD1 or TRBD2 (5 bases each). Germline V gene data show CDR1 as SQVTM and CDR2 as ANQGSEA. The CDR3 covers 12 residues. Trimming removed 3 bases from V and 5 bases from J, with 8 bases in between. The DNA of the CDR3 is TGCAGCGTTGATCGGGGCAACAATGAGCAGTTCTTC. Its protein is CSVDRGNNEQFF.

J is TRBJ1-5 and V is TRBV5-6; D gene uncertain. Germline V gene sequence: CDR1 SGHDT, CDR2 YYEEEE. The V and J ends lost 4 bases and 0 bases respectively, with 11 bases between them. The CDR3 length is 15 residues. CDR3 residues: CASSPYGDSNQPQHF. DNA of the CDR3: TGTGCCAGCAGCCCCTATGGGGATAGCAATCAGCCCCAGCATTTT.

The V and J genes are TRBV5-8 and TRBJ1-5; a weak D match, TRBD1 (6 bases). The germline CDR1 and CDR2 sequences are SGHTS and YDEGEE. Trimming took 1 base from V and 0 from J, leaving 11 bases between them. The CDR3 sequence is 16 residues long. In DNA form, the CDR3 reads TGTGCCAGCAGCTTGAGACGGACAGCTAGCAATCAGCCCCAGCATTTT. It encodes CASSLRRTASNQPQHF.

The rearrangement links TRBV29-1 to TRBJ1-2; D perhaps matches TRBD1 (6 bases). V was shortened by 5 bases and J by 0 bases, with 16 bases between the two germline ends. Germline V gene sequence: CDR1 SQVTM, CDR2 ANQGSEA. The CDR3 is 15 amino acids. DNA for the CDR3: TGCAGCGTTAGACCCGCAGGGGCGCCTAACTATGGCTACACCTTC. This gives the protein CSVRPAGAPNYGYTF.

The CDR3 DNA is TGTGCCAGCAGCTTAGGCTCCACAGATACGCAGTATTTT. As protein: CASSLGSTDTQYF. The V call is TRBV7-2, the J call TRBJ2-3; the D is unclear. The V end lost 1 base, the J end lost 2 bases, and 4 bases lay between the germline ends. CDR3 size: 13 residues. Germline-derived CDR1 and CDR2 are SGHTA and FQGNSA.

The J gene is TRBJ2-5, the V gene TRBV28; 7 bases are shared with TRBD1. After removal of 10 bases from V and 4 bases from J, the junction contained 3 bases not matched to a gene. The CDR3 is 11 residues long. In germline, CDR1 is MDHEN, CDR2 SYDVKM. The CDR3 coding sequence is TGTGCCACAGGACAGGCAGAGACCCAGTACTTC. Protein: CATGQAETQYF.

The J gene is TRBJ1-6, the V gene TRBV9, with 7 nucleotides matching TRBD1. The CDR3 has 14 residues. Germline V gene sequence: CDR1 SGDLS, CDR2 YYNGEE. J gave up 10 bases and V 3 bases, and 7 bases lay outside the gene matches. CDR3 region: CASSARTGLSPLHF. CDR3 nucleotides: TGTGCCAGCAGCGCCCGGACAGGTCTGTCACCCCTCCACTTT.

The chain combines TRBV4-3 with TRBJ2-3; D may be TRBD1 (5 bases). V gave up 7 bases and J gave up 1 base, with 18 bases separating them. CDR3 length: 16 residues. Germline V lookup: CDR1 LGHNA, CDR2 YSLEER. Here the CDR3 reads CASTLRGRVGTDTQYF. CDR3 coding DNA: TGCGCCAGCACCCTAAGGGGCAGGGTCGGCACAGATACGCAGTATTTT.

The chain has TRBV7-2 and TRBJ2-7; D is unclear. V was clipped by 5 bases and J by 0 bases, with 14 bases between them. In germline, CDR1 is SGHTA, CDR2 FQGNSA. The CDR3 length is 15 residues. The CDR3 loop is CASSQAPLSSYEQYF. CDR3 nucleotides: TGTGCCAGCAGCCAGGCGCCACTAAGCTCCTACGAGCAGTACTTC.

The chain is built from TRBV15 and TRBJ1-1; D gene ambiguous. The V gene lost 8 bases and the J gene lost 3 bases, with 7 bases spanning the gap. This CDR3 has 11 amino acids. Germline V lookup: CDR1 LNHNV, CDR2 YYDKDF (reference sequence). CDR3 coding DNA: TGTGCCACCCAGAGGGACACTGAAGCTTTCTTT. Translating gives CATQRDTEAFF.

The chain couples TRBV20-1 to TRBJ2-6; perhaps TRBD1 as D (5 bases). The CDR3 covers 17 residues. Trimming took off 0 bases at V and 2 bases at J, with 14 bases between the two ends. The germline V gene encodes CDR1 DFQATT and CDR2 SNEGSKA (reference sequence). The CDR3 DNA reads as TGCAGTGCTAGAGATCATAGGGGAACTACTGGGGCCAACGTCCTGACTTTC. Translation gives CSARDHRGTTGANVLTF.

The V gene is TRBV11-3, the J gene TRBJ2-7; TRBD1 or TRBD2 may be the D gene (6 bases each). CDR3 length equals 18 residues. Germline CDR1 is SGHNT and CDR2 is YENEEA. The V end lost 5 bases, the J end lost 0 bases, and 23 bases lay between the germline ends. The CDR3 nucleotides read TGTGCCAGCAGCCCCTCCAAGGGTGGACGGGGGCTCTCCTACGAGCAGTACTTC. Translation: CASSPSKGGRGLSYEQYF.

The J gene is TRBJ2-7, the V gene TRBV19, with 7 bases lining up with TRBD1. Looked up from germline, CDR1 is LNHDA and CDR2 is SQIVND (reference sequence). The CDR3 spans 13 residues. The trim removed 6 bases at V and 4 bases at J, leaving 6 bases unmatched. CDR3 loop: CASRTRDSYEQYF. The DNA of the CDR3 is TGTGCCAGTAGGACTCGGGACAGTTACGAGCAGTACTTC.

Only one count was recorded for this clonotype. The V and J genes are TRBV29-1 and TRBJ2-7, with 9 bases fitting TRBD1. The CDR3 length is 15 residues. With V trimmed by 5 bases and J by 5 bases, 13 bases remained unmatched. CDR1 is SQVTM and CDR2 is ANQGSEA in the germline V gene. The CDR3 reads CSVPRDRARLHEQYF. The CDR3 coding sequence is TGCAGCGTTCCCAGGGACAGGGCTCGGTTGCACGAGCAGTACTTC.

V gene TRBV12-3 or TRBV12-4 combines with J gene TRBJ2-7; perhaps D is TRBD1 or TRBD2 (6 bases each). V lost 0 bases and J lost 4, with 10 bases in between. The CDR3 length is 14 residues. CDR3 sequence reads: CASSLAGGGYEQYF. The CDR3, as DNA: TGTGCCAGCAGTTTAGCCGGAGGGGGTTACGAGCAGTACTTC.

The chain joins TRBV29-1 to TRBJ2-1; TRBD1 matches 7 bases. V dropped 6 bases and J dropped 0; count of bases not matched to a gene: 2. The CDR3 totals 13 residues. Germline V gives CDR1 SQVTM, CDR2 ANQGSEA. The CDR3 protein is CSVTGVSYNEQFF. The CDR3 coding sequence is TGCAGCGTCACAGGGGTCTCCTACAATGAGCAGTTCTTC.

The chain combines TRBV12-3 or TRBV12-4 with TRBJ2-1; 7 bases fit TRBD1. V lost 6 bases and J lost 6; bases outside the gene matches: 8. The CDR3 sequence is 14 residues long. In DNA form, the CDR3 reads TGTGCCAGCAGCCCTCGCTGGGACAGCAATGAGCAGTTCTTC. It yields the protein CASSPRWDSNEQFF.

V is TRBV28 and J is TRBJ1-2; D is possibly TRBD1 (5 bases). V was clipped by 6 bases and J by 8 bases, with 28 bases between them. The CDR3 consists of 17 residues. Germline lookup yields CDR1 MDHEN and CDR2 SYDVKM. The CDR3 bases are TGTGCCAGCAGCTCGACGTATGGAGGGGCAGCGGGACTGGGCTACACCTTC. This translates into CASSSTYGGAAGLGYTF.

This clonotype has only one observation. The J gene is TRBJ2-7, the V gene TRBV5-1; no reliable D call. V gave up 5 bases and J gave up 5 bases, with 11 bases separating them. Germline-derived CDR1 and CDR2 are SGHRS and YFSETQ. The CDR3 is made up of 12 amino acids. The chain's CDR3 is CASRPGLDEQYF. The CDR3 DNA follows: TGCGCCAGCAGACCGGGCCTGGACGAGCAGTACTTC. The full variable domain, completed using reference TRBV5-1 and TRBJ2-7, is KAGVTQTPRYLIKTRGQQVTLSCSPISGHRSVSWYQQTPGQGLQFLFEYFSETQRNKGNFPGRFSGRQFSNSRSEMNVSTLELGDSALYLCASRPGLDEQYFGPGTRLTVT.

The rearrangement uses TRBV20-1 and TRBJ2-1; 9 bases fit TRBD2. Germline V CDR1 and CDR2: DFQATT, SNEGSKA (reference sequence). The CDR3 length is 15 residues. V was clipped by 4 bases and J by 4 bases; unmatched bases: 8. The CDR3 DNA follows: TGCAGTGCTATTCCGGGGACTAGCTTTTACAATGAGCAGTTCTTC. This sequence encodes CSAIPGTSFYNEQFF.

The chain links TRBV11-2 to TRBJ2-1, with D possibly TRBD2 on 6 matching bases. V lost 6 bases, J lost 16 bases, and 19 bases lay in between. CDR3 length: 12 amino acids. Germline lookup yields CDR1 SGHAT and CDR2 FQNNGV. This chain's CDR3 is CASSLRGVLGFF. DNA of the CDR3: TGTGCCAGCAGTCTTCGCGGGGTCTTGGGATTCTTC.

The chain has TRBV9 and TRBJ2-7; D remains unclear. This CDR3 has 14 amino acids. CDR1 is SGDLS, CDR2 YYNGEE, per germline. V lost 7 bases, J lost 0 bases, and 14 bases lay in between. CDR3 DNA sequence: TGTGCCAGCGGGGATGGTTTAAGCTCCTACGAGCAGTACTTC. This codes for CASGDGLSSYEQYF.

The chain recombines TRBV28 with TRBJ1-1, with D tentatively TRBD1 (6 bases). Germline assignment: CDR1 MDHEN and CDR2 SYDVKM. Trimming cost V 3 bases and J 1 base, with 9 bases left between them. This CDR3 is built from 14 residues. The CDR3 is CASSLTGTNTEAFF. The DNA for the CDR3 is TGTGCCAGCAGTTTGACAGGAACGAACACTGAAGCTTTCTTT.

The rearrangement joins TRBV9 to TRBJ2-2; D unclear. V gave up 2 bases and J gave up 8 bases, with 4 bases separating them. Germline CDR1 reads SGDLS; CDR2 reads YYNGEE. CDR3 size: 11 residues. The CDR3 coding sequence is TGTGCCAGCAGCGTCTCGGGGGAGCTGTTTTTT. It yields the protein CASSVSGELFF.

The CDR3 nucleotides read TGTGCCAGCAGCGAGCCGGACAGTTACTACGAGCAGTACTTC. This codes for CASSEPDSYYEQYF. The chain has TRBV6-2 or TRBV6-3 and TRBJ2-7; D is possibly TRBD1 (6 bases). With 6 bases removed from V and 3 bases from J, the gap between germline ends came to 15 bases. This CDR3 contains 14 residues. Germline-derived CDR1 and CDR2 are MNHEY and SVGEGT.

The chain links TRBV7-6 to TRBJ2-7, with TRBD1 as a possible D gene (5 bases). The CDR3 is 12 amino acids. The germline V and J ends were trimmed by 5 bases and 3 bases, with 8 bases remaining between them. Germline CDR1 and CDR2: SGHVS and FNYEAQ. The CDR3 coding sequence is TGTGCCAGCAGCGAGACAGACTACGAGCAGTACTTC. This translates into CASSETDYEQYF.

The chain recombines TRBV6-2 or TRBV6-3 with TRBJ1-5; D is unresolved. The CDR3 has 15 residues. V was pared by 1 base and J by 7 bases, with 14 bases between. From germline, CDR1 is MNHEY and CDR2 SVGEGT. The CDR3 region has the DNA TGTGCCAGCAGTTACTGGTCCAACTCCAACCAGCCCCAGCATTTT. Its translation: CASSYWSNSNQPQHF.